This T cell receptor beta chain was recorded in a study of tumor-infiltrating lymphocytes in primary liver carcinoma. To note about this clonotype: Sequence at one end of the junction differs from germline and may be a read error.

Priming with a constant-region primer yielded TCR beta cDNA from around 540 ng total RNA. Slightly modified ARM-PCR, run as three nested multiplex PCR rounds, produced the TCR beta libraries. In the first two PCR rounds, TRBV1-TRBV30 forward primers were paired with a C-beta reverse primer, and each round lasted roughly 9 cycles. In TCRdb, the multiplex PCR reads were re-called with MiXCR into one record per CDR3 protein. The top ten clones hold 5.5% to 7% of a sample with 300,000 to 400,000 distinct CDR3 sequences, approximately 64% of them seen once. Out of unsorted whole blood came the blood RNA, and germline DNA was extracted as well. Per germline, CDR1 MNHNS and CDR2 SASEGT. This CDR3 contains 14 residues.

The sequence came from a man aged 35 to 55 with primary liver carcinoma and hepatitis B virus infection. The specimen sequenced was peripheral blood. This chain connects TRBV6-1 to TRBJ1-5; 7 bases map to TRBD1. The CDR3: CVSSKDRSNQPQHF. In nucleotides, the CDR3 is TGTGTCAGCAGTAAGGACAGGAGTAATCAGCCCCAGCATTTT.